What follows describes a single T cell receptor beta chain. Its antigen is not known. This sample was included in a study of shared clonotypes between healthy human individuals. Points from the study as a whole: What limited the represented genetic and exposure-history diversity was the small number of donors.

The data were produced by immunoSEQ multiplex PCR, yet TCRdb's version contains in-frame clones alone and is incomplete. The sample contains a few hundred thousand clones, around four fifths of which appear only once. V lost 5 bases to trimming and J lost 4 bases; unmatched junction nucleotides: 8. CDR3 length: 16 amino acids. CDR1 and CDR2 (germline): SEHNR, FQNEAQ (reference sequence). This clonotype was sampled from a man younger than 45 in good health. The rearrangement joins TRBV7-9 to TRBJ2-1; 10 positions agree with TRBD1. What was sequenced was memory CD4+ T cells sorted from blood. The subset here: CD45RA-negative fraction. The CDR3 sequence is CASSLGDRGRYNEQFF. CDR3 bases: TGTGCCAGCAGCCTGGGAGACAGGGGGCGGTACAATGAGCAGTTCTTC.